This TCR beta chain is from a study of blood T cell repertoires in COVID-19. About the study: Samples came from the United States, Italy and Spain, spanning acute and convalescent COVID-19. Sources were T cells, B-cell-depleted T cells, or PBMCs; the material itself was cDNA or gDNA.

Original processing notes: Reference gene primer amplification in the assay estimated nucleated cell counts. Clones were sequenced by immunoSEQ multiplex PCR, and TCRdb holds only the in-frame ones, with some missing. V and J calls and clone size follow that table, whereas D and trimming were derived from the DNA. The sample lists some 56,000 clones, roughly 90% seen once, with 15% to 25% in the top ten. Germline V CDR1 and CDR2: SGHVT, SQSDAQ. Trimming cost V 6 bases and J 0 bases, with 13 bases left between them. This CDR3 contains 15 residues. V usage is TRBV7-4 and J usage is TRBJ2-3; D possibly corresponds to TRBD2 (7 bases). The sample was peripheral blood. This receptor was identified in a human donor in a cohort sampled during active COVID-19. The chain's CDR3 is CASRGGPPSTDTQYF. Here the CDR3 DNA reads TGTGCCAGCAGGGGGGGGCCCCCTAGCACAGATACGCAGTATTTT. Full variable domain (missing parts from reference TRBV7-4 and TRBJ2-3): GAGVSQSPRYKVAKRGRDVALRCDSISGHVTLYWYRQTLGQGSEVLTYSQSDAQRDKSGRPSGRFSAERPERSVSTLKIQRTEQGDSAVYLCASRGGPPSTDTQYFGPGTRLTVL.